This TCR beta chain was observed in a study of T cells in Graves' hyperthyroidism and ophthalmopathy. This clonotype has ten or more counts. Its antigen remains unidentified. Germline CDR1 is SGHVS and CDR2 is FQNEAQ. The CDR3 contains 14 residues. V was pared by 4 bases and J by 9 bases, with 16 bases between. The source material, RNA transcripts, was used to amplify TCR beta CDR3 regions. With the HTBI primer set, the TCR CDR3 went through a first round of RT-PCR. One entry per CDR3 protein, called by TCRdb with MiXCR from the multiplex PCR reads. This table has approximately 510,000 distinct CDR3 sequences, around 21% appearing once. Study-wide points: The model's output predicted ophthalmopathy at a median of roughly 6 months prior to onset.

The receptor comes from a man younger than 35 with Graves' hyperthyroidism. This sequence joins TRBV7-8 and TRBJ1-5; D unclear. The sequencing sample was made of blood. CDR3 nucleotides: TGTGCCAGCAGCTCGGGCCGGGCCTTAATGCCCCAGCATTTT. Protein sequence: CASSSGRALMPQHF. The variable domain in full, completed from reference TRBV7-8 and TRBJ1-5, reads GAGVSQSPRYKVAKRGQDVALRCDPISGHVSLFWYQQALGQGPEFLTYFQNEAQLDKSGLPSDRFFAERPEGSVSTLKIQRTQQEDSAVYLCASSSGRALMPQHFGDGTRLSIL.